Following are 28 T cell receptor beta chains from one sample sequenced in a study of blood T cell repertoires in COVID-19. Assay: immunoSEQ multiplex PCR; the TCRdb copy retains only in-frame clones and omits some. The table includes under 150,000 clones, around 85% detected once. The sequenced material came from peripheral blood. The receptor source for this set is a woman aged 60 to 75 with COVID-19, enrolled during active disease.

The chain employs TRBV6-6 and TRBJ1-1, with a tentative D call TRBD1 (6 bases). CDR1 MNHNY and CDR2 SVGAGI come from the germline V gene (reference sequence). The germline V and J ends were trimmed by 2 bases and 1 base, with 14 bases remaining between them. The CDR3 extends over 16 amino acids. The CDR3 protein is CASSYRIMTGNTEAFF. In DNA, the CDR3 is TGTGCCAGCAGTTACCGAATCATGACAGGGAACACTGAAGCTTTCTTT.

The chain carries TRBV18 and TRBJ2-5; D is unresolved. In germline, CDR1 is KGHSH, CDR2 LQKENI. This CDR3 spans 13 amino acids. Trimming removed 8 bases from V and 5 bases from J, with 15 bases in between. CDR3 region: CASTHNARETQYF. CDR3 bases: TGTGCCAGCACACACAACGCGAGGGAGACCCAGTACTTC.

In regard to this clone: The same CDR3 is also encoded by other DNA sequences in this sample. The chain carries TRBV6-5 and TRBJ1-2; possible D gene TRBD1, 6 bases. CDR1 MNHEY and CDR2 SVGAGI come from the germline V gene. V was pared by 7 bases and J by 0 bases, with 9 bases between. The CDR3 covers 13 residues. CDR3 bases: TGTGCCAGCACCCGGACAGCTAACTATGGCTACACCTTC. Translation: CASTRTANYGYTF.

V usage is TRBV2 and J usage is TRBJ1-2; TRBD1 matches 11 bases. Per germline, CDR1 SNHLY and CDR2 FYNNEI. The V gene end was trimmed by 3 bases and the J gene end by 4 bases; junction bases not matched to a gene: 4. The length of the CDR3 is 15 residues. The CDR3: CASSDGTGGSYGYTF. The CDR3 nucleotides are TGTGCCAGCAGTGATGGGACAGGGGGTAGCTATGGCTACACCTTC.

The rearrangement joins TRBV7-8 to TRBJ1-4, with unresolved D. V lost 4 bases, J lost 3 bases, and 12 bases lay in between. CDR1 SGHVS and CDR2 FQNEAQ come from the germline V gene. The CDR3 runs to 15 residues. CDR3 nucleotide sequence: TGTGCCAGCAGCTGGGCCACGGGAGCTAATGAAAAACTGTTTTTT. Translation: CASSWATGANEKLFF.

The chain combines TRBV20-1 with TRBJ2-2; D is unclear. The CDR3 contains 13 residues. The germline gives CDR1 DFQATT, CDR2 SNEGSKA (reference sequence). Trimming removed 3 bases from V and 2 bases from J, with 7 bases in between. CDR3 protein: CSASSDNTGELFF. CDR3 in DNA: TGCAGTGCTAGTTCAGATAACACCGGGGAGCTGTTTTTT.

The chain recombines TRBV3-1 (or the pseudogene TRBV3-2) with TRBJ2-1; 11 positions agree with TRBD2. Unmatched junction bases numbered 5, after V lost 0 bases and J lost 4 bases. From germline, CDR1 is LGHDT and CDR2 YNNKEL (reference sequence). This CDR3 contains 17 residues. CDR3 bases: TGTGCCAGCAGCCAAGATTGGGTAGCGGGGGGGTACAATGAGCAGTTCTTC. This encodes CASSQDWVAGGYNEQFF.

J is TRBJ1-1 and V is TRBV5-6, with D tentatively TRBD1 (5 bases). The germline V gene has CDR1 SGHDT and CDR2 YYEEEE. V lost 3 bases and J lost 1, with 10 bases in between. CDR3 length: 14 amino acids. The CDR3 protein is CASSWGLPNTEAFF. CDR3 in DNA: TGTGCCAGCAGCTGGGGACTGCCGAACACTGAAGCTTTCTTT.

The chain employs TRBV12-5 and TRBJ1-2; D not certain. Germline V gene sequence: CDR1 LGHNT, CDR2 FRNRAP. This CDR3 contains 13 residues. V dropped 7 bases and J dropped 8 bases, with 17 bases sitting between them. CDR3 in amino acids: CASDTGKGFGYTF. Here the CDR3 DNA reads TGTGCTAGTGATACCGGGAAGGGCTTCGGCTACACCTTC. Filled out from reference TRBV12-5 and TRBJ1-2, the complete variable domain reads DARVTQTPRHKVTEMGQEVTMRCQPILGHNTVFWYRQTMMQGLELLAYFRNRAPLDDSGMPKDRFSAEMPDATLATLKIQPSEPRDSAVYFCASDTGKGFGYTFGSGTRLTVV.

The gene calls are TRBV27 and TRBJ1-4, with D maybe TRBD1 (5 bases). V lost 8 bases and J 12 bases, leaving 22 bases between the germline ends. CDR3 length: 14 amino acids. The germline V gene encodes CDR1 MNHEY and CDR2 SMNVEV (reference sequence). The CDR3 loop reads CASSSGGGLKQLFF. CDR3 nucleotide sequence: TGTGCCAGCTCCTCGGGCGGGGGACTGAAACAACTGTTTTTT.

The rearrangement links TRBV20-1 to TRBJ1-6; 7 bases are a match to TRBD1. Germline V gene lookup returns CDR1 DFQATT and CDR2 SNEGSKA (reference sequence). The junction had 12 bases not matched to a gene; V was cut back by 6 bases and J by 4 bases. This CDR3 is built from 16 residues. The CDR3 DNA reads TGCAGTGCGAGTATTACGGGACAGAGATATAATTCACCCCTCCACTTT. It codes for CSASITGQRYNSPLHF.

This rearrangement joins TRBV2 to TRBJ2-1, with 12 bases that match TRBD2. Trimming removed 6 bases from V and 14 bases from J; junction bases left unmatched: 8. This CDR3 is 13 amino acids long. Germline V gene lookup returns CDR1 SNHLY and CDR2 FYNNEI. CDR3 protein: CASRILAGGEKFF. The CDR3, as DNA: TGTGCCAGCAGGATTCTAGCGGGGGGGGAAAAGTTCTTC. The entire variable domain, with the rest obtained from reference TRBV2 and TRBJ2-1, is as follows: EPEVTQTPSHQVTQMGQEVILRCVPISNHLYFYWYRQILGQKVEFLVSFYNNEISEKSEIFDDQFSVERPDGSNFTLKIRSTKLEDSAMYFCASRILAGGEKFFGPGTRLTVL.

The chain carries TRBV6-5 and TRBJ2-1; D possibly corresponds to TRBD1 (5 bases). The V end lost 0 bases, the J end lost 6 bases, and 12 bases lay between the germline ends. The germline V gene encodes CDR1 MNHEY and CDR2 SVGAGI. CDR3 length: 15 amino acids. In nucleotides, the CDR3 is TGTGCCAGCAGTTACTCGTCACAAGGGGTCAATGAGCAGTTCTTC. Translation: CASSYSSQGVNEQFF.

The chain carries TRBV2 and TRBJ2-3; 9 bases line up with TRBD2. This CDR3 is built from 18 residues. CDR1 is SNHLY, CDR2 FYNNEI, per germline. J lost 3 bases, V lost 5 bases, and 15 bases had no gene match. Written as DNA, the CDR3 is TGTGCCAGCAGTCTTAGCACCGGGACTAGCATTTTTACAGATACGCAGTATTTT. Encoded protein: CASSLSTGTSIFTDTQYF.

This clone was counted a few times. V usage is TRBV9 and J usage is TRBJ1-5; possible D gene TRBD1, 6 bases. The germline V and J ends were trimmed by 3 bases and 0 bases, with 7 bases remaining between them. Germline CDR1 is SGDLS and CDR2 is YYNGEE. There are 14 residues in the CDR3. The CDR3 DNA reads as TGTGCCAGCAGCGGGACAGATAGCAATCAGCCCCAGCATTTT. It is translated as CASSGTDSNQPQHF.

This rearrangement joins TRBV9 to TRBJ2-1, with a weak D call TRBD1 (5 bases). Trimming took off 0 bases at V and 5 bases at J, with 12 bases between the two ends. The CDR3 is 15 residues long. Germline V CDR1 and CDR2: SGDLS, YYNGEE. CDR3: CASSVGGATHNEQFF. Written as DNA, the CDR3 is TGTGCCAGCAGCGTAGGTGGGGCCACTCACAATGAGCAGTTCTTC.

This clone was observed a single time. This chain uses TRBV2 with TRBJ1-3; a possible D gene is TRBD1 (6 bases). Trimming pared 2 bases from V and 4 bases from J, leaving 12 bases between. The germline V gene has CDR1 SNHLY and CDR2 FYNNEI. CDR3 size: 15 residues. The CDR3 coding sequence is TGTGCCAGCAGTGAAACAGGGCGAGGAGGAAACACCATATATTTT. Translated: CASSETGRGGNTIYF.

This chain joins TRBV7-9 and TRBJ1-2; TRBD1 matches 7 bases. Germline trimming cut 6 bases from V and 5 bases from J; bases unmatched to any gene: 15. This CDR3 has 16 amino acids. In germline, CDR1 is SEHNR, CDR2 FQNEAQ (reference sequence). The CDR3 sequence: CASSFSEGAKRYGYTF. The DNA of the CDR3 is TGTGCCAGCAGTTTTTCGGAGGGGGCCAAACGGTATGGCTACACCTTC.

This clone has just one count. The V and J genes are TRBV29-1 and TRBJ1-1; D might be TRBD1 (5 bases). Germline CDR1 and CDR2: SQVTM and ANQGSEA. V lost 7 bases to trimming and J lost 0 bases, with 12 bases between them. CDR3 size: 13 residues. The CDR3 bases are TGCAGCGCCCTACAGGAGATGAACACTGAAGCTTTCTTT. Its protein product is CSALQEMNTEAFF.

The chain links TRBV7-9 to TRBJ2-7; possibly TRBD2 for D (6 bases). The CDR3 covers 13 residues. Looked up from germline, CDR1 is SEHNR and CDR2 is FQNEAQ (reference sequence). V was clipped by 1 base and J by 7 bases, with 11 bases between them. CDR3 bases: TGTGCCAGCAGCTTAGACGGGGACTGGGAGCAGTACTTC. It codes for CASSLDGDWEQYF.

J is TRBJ2-1 and V is TRBV11-2; 8 nucleotides agree with TRBD2. The CDR3 is 13 residues long. V lost 6 bases to trimming and J lost 8 bases; unmatched junction nucleotides: 6. Germline-derived CDR1 and CDR2 are SGHAT and FQNNGV. The CDR3 here is CASRRLAWDEQFF. DNA for the CDR3: TGTGCCAGCAGGAGACTAGCGTGGGATGAGCAGTTCTTC.

The chain uses TRBV18 and TRBJ2-1, with 12 bases aligning to TRBD2. The germline CDR1 and CDR2 sequences are KGHSH and LQKENI. This CDR3 is built from 16 residues. V shed 2 bases, J shed 7 bases, and the junction held 6 bases outside the gene matches. The CDR3: CASSPATSGGMNEQFF. In DNA form, the CDR3 reads TGTGCCAGCTCACCAGCGACTAGCGGGGGTATGAATGAGCAGTTCTTC.

The CDR3 sequence is CSCLAGLGWEQFF. Written as DNA, the CDR3 is TGCAGCTGTCTAGCGGGTCTGGGATGGGAGCAGTTCTTC. The rearrangement joins TRBV29-1 to TRBJ2-1, with 8 nucleotides matching TRBD2. Germline CDR1 and CDR2: SQVTM and ANQGSEA. V was clipped by 8 bases and J by 10 bases; unmatched bases: 13. The CDR3 length is 13 residues.

The chain couples TRBV5-6 to TRBJ1-5; TRBD1 might be the D (6 bases). CDR3 size: 16 residues. V was clipped by 4 bases and J by 3 bases, with 17 bases between them. Germline V gives CDR1 SGHDT, CDR2 YYEEEE. CDR3 sequence: CASSPRTGGNNQPQHF. The CDR3 DNA follows: TGTGCCAGCAGCCCGAGGACGGGGGGCAACAATCAGCCCCAGCATTTT.

The chain couples TRBV14 to TRBJ2-5, with D perhaps matching TRBD2 (6 bases). V shed 4 bases and J shed 1 base, with 13 bases lying between them. The CDR3 has 15 residues. The germline V gene encodes CDR1 SGHDN and CDR2 FVKESK. The chain's CDR3 is CASSLGGTTQETQYF. Here the CDR3 DNA reads TGTGCCAGCAGCCTGGGGGGTACCACCCAAGAGACCCAGTACTTC.

The chain couples TRBV6-2 or TRBV6-3 to TRBJ1-5, with 8 bases that match TRBD1. This CDR3 is 17 amino acids long. Germline CDR1 reads MNHEY; CDR2 reads SVGEGT. Germline trimming cut 2 bases from V and 2 bases from J; bases unmatched to any gene: 8. In DNA form, the CDR3 reads TGTGCCAGCAGTTACGTCCCCGGGACAGGAGGCAATCAGCCCCAGCATTTT. It specifies CASSYVPGTGGNQPQHF.

V is TRBV11-2 and J is TRBJ2-1; 10 bases line up with TRBD1. This CDR3 has 14 amino acids. Germline V gene lookup returns CDR1 SGHAT and CDR2 FQNNGV. The V segment lost 5 bases and the J segment 7 bases; nucleotides outside the gene matches: 5. The CDR3 DNA sequence: TGTGCCAGCAGCCGGGACAGGGGAACGAATGAGCAGTTCTTC. This translates into CASSRDRGTNEQFF.

In DNA, the CDR3 is TGTGCCAGCTCAGTTGACAGCAAGGGATTCTATGGCTACACCTTC. Translated, it gives CASSVDSKGFYGYTF. The V gene is TRBV18, the J gene TRBJ1-2; TRBD1 might be the D (5 bases). CDR3 length: 15 residues. Germline-derived CDR1 and CDR2 are KGHSH and LQKENI. V lost 5 bases, J lost 4 bases, and 17 bases lay in between. Filled out from reference TRBV18 and TRBJ1-2, the complete variable domain reads NAGVMQNPRHLVRRRGQEARLRCSPMKGHSHVYWYRQLPEEGLKFMVYLQKENIIDESGMPKERFSAEFPKEGPSILRIQQVVRGDSAAYFCASSVDSKGFYGYTFGSGTRLTVV.